Listed here are 20 T cell receptor beta chains from one sample, sequenced in a study of blood T cells in healthy people across ages. The authors ran a second PCR of roughly 7 to 11 cycles using a sample-barcoded 5' primer and a J-beta primer mix. Each CDR3 protein gets one entry after TCRdb re-called the 5' RACE reads with MiXCR. The data hold hundreds of thousands of distinct CDR3 sequences, with 20% to 25% observed a single time. These data were likewise used in another study, on T cells of mothers and their children.

Sequencing used blood. These receptors all stem from a boy aged 5 to 17 in good health.

This clonotype was seen repeatedly, ten times or more. The chain recombines TRBV3-1 with TRBJ2-3, with TRBD2 matching over 7 bases. Germline trimming cut 0 bases from V and 1 base from J; bases unmatched to any gene: 4. Germline V CDR1 and CDR2: LGHDT, YNNKEL (reference sequence). The CDR3 totals 16 residues. The CDR3, as DNA: TGTGCCAGCAGCCAAGATGGGCTAGCGGGCACAGATACGCAGTATTTT. Protein sequence: CASSQDGLAGTDTQYF.

The table lists this clonotype with a few counts. The V call is TRBV28, the J call TRBJ2-5; 7 nucleotides line up with TRBD2. The DNA end is more similar to TRBJ2-7, so the J call may be wrong. Looked up from germline, CDR1 is MDHEN and CDR2 is SYDVKM. CDR3 length: 16 residues. As DNA, the CDR3 is TGTGCCAGCAGTTCTACTAGCGCCTCGCCCACCTACGAGCAGTACTTC. Its translation is CASSSTSASPTYEQYF.

The chain links TRBV4-3 to TRBJ2-5; D unclear. The CDR3 totals 15 residues. Trimming cost V 1 base and J 3 bases, with 12 bases left between them. The germline CDR1 and CDR2 sequences are LGHNA and YSLEER. The CDR3 loop reads CASSQAGSQEETQYF. The CDR3 DNA reads as TGCGCCAGCAGCCAAGCAGGTAGCCAGGAAGAGACCCAGTACTTC.

V usage is TRBV5-6 and J usage is TRBJ2-3, with a weak D call TRBD1 (5 bases). There are 14 residues in the CDR3. The germline V gene encodes CDR1 SGHDT and CDR2 YYEEEE. Trimming removed 1 base at V and 0 bases at J, with 6 bases between. In DNA, the CDR3 is TGTGCCAGCAGCTTGCCAGGGAGCACAGATACGCAGTATTTT. Its translation is CASSLPGSTDTQYF.

Notes on this clonotype: A much larger clonotype is one base distant, so this may be a read error. The CDR3 sequence is CVSSDFGETQYF. CDR3 sequence (DNA): TGTGTCAGCAGTGACTTCGGGGAGACCCAGTACTTC. This chain links TRBV2 with TRBJ2-1; unclear D gene. The J call may be in error: the DNA end matches TRBJ2-5 better. The CDR3 runs 12 residues. Germline CDR1 reads SNHLY; CDR2 reads FYNNEI.

This chain links TRBV20-1 with TRBJ2-5, with 7 bases matching TRBD2. The CDR3 covers 14 residues. In germline, CDR1 is DFQATT, CDR2 SNEGSKA (reference sequence). The V segment lost 3 bases and the J segment 0 bases; nucleotides outside the gene matches: 4. DNA of the CDR3: TGCAGTGCTAGTCGGGGGGAGTACCAAGAGACCCAGTACTTC. This sequence encodes CSASRGEYQETQYF.

The rearrangement joins TRBV14 to TRBJ1-4; the D is unclear. The ends were cut back, 0 bases at V and 10 bases at J, with 15 bases in the middle. Per the germline V gene, CDR1 is SGHDN and CDR2 is FVKESK. The CDR3 is 15 amino acids. CDR3 region: CASSQDQAIVAKLFF. The CDR3 bases are TGTGCCAGCAGCCAAGATCAGGCTATTGTGGCAAAACTGTTTTTT. Together with reference TRBV14 and TRBJ1-4, the CDR3 gives the full variable domain: EAGVTQFPSHSVIEKGQTVTLRCDPISGHDNLYWYRRVMGKEIKFLLHFVKESKQDESGMPNNRFLAERTGGTYSTLKVQPAELEDSGVYFCASSQDQAIVAKLFFGSGTQLSVL.

This clonotype was counted between two and nine times. The chain recombines TRBV28 with TRBJ2-5; 12 bases align to TRBD1. Unmatched junction bases numbered 6, after V lost 2 bases and J lost 5 bases. Per germline, CDR1 MDHEN and CDR2 SYDVKM. The CDR3 has 16 residues. CDR3 sequence reads: CASSLTGTGGYETQYF. The CDR3 DNA reads as TGTGCCAGCAGTTTAACTGGGACAGGGGGCTATGAGACCCAGTACTTC.

This clonotype has at least ten counts. The V and J genes are TRBV4-1 and TRBJ2-5; D is uncertain. The CDR3 sequence is 13 residues long. V was pared by 0 bases and J by 2 bases, with 4 bases between. Germline CDR1 MGHRA, CDR2 YSYEKL. For the CDR3, the DNA is TGCGCCAGCAGCCAAGAGGGGCAAGAGACCCAGTACTTC. As protein: CASSQEGQETQYF.

The rearrangement joins TRBV24-1 to TRBJ2-1; TRBD2 aligns across 9 bases. Germline V gene sequence: CDR1 KGHDR, CDR2 SFDVKD. This CDR3 is 15 amino acids long. The trim removed 1 base at V and 4 bases at J, leaving 1 base unmatched. Written as DNA, the CDR3 is TGTGCCACCAGTGATTTCCTAGCGGGGTACAATGAGCAGTTCTTC. Residues: CATSDFLAGYNEQFF.

This clonotype was seen only a few times. The chain combines TRBV28 with TRBJ2-6; no clear D gene. V was shortened by 7 bases and J by 1 base, with 2 bases between the two germline ends. This CDR3 comprises 12 residues. Looked up from germline, CDR1 is MDHEN and CDR2 is SYDVKM. DNA of the CDR3: TGTGCCAGCAAGTCTGGGGCCAACGTCCTGACTTTC. It encodes CASKSGANVLTF.

This chain connects TRBV5-1 to TRBJ1-1; the match to TRBD1 covers 9 bases. From germline, CDR1 is SGHRS and CDR2 YFSETQ. CDR3 length equals 15 residues. V shed 3 bases and J 5 bases; nucleotides not matched to a gene: 8. CDR3 amino acids: CASSSLGGQGTEAFF. CDR3 nucleotides: TGCGCCAGCAGCTCCCTGGGGGGACAGGGAACTGAAGCTTTCTTT.

A few counts support this clonotype. The chain combines TRBV2 with TRBJ1-5, with a possible D match to TRBD1 (5 bases). Germline CDR1 and CDR2: SNHLY and FYNNEI. The CDR3 loop spans 14 amino acids. V was shortened by 2 bases and J by 7 bases, with 12 bases between the two germline ends. For the CDR3, the DNA is TGTGCCAGCAGTGAACTCCTGGGGGTGCAGCCCCAGCATTTT. Translated, it gives CASSELLGVQPQHF. The full variable domain, completed using reference TRBV2 and TRBJ1-5, is EPEVTQTPSHQVTQMGQEVILRCVPISNHLYFYWYRQILGQKVEFLVSFYNNEISEKSEIFDDQFSVERPDGSNFTLKIRSTKLEDSAMYFCASSELLGVQPQHFGDGTRLSIL.

This clonotype was recorded a few times. The chain recombines TRBV6-6 with TRBJ1-4; D unclear. Trimming stripped 2 bases from V and 0 bases from J, with 4 bases between. Germline CDR1 and CDR2: MNHNY and SVGAGI (reference sequence). The CDR3 runs to 14 residues. In nucleotides, the CDR3 is TGTGCCAGCAGTTACACAGCAACTAATGAAAAACTGTTTTTT. Translated: CASSYTATNEKLFF.

The rearrangement links TRBV3-1 to TRBJ1-2; D may be TRBD1 (6 bases). Germline CDR1 LGHDT, CDR2 YNNKEL (reference sequence). The CDR3 spans 14 residues. The V end lost 3 bases, the J end lost 8 bases, and 16 bases lay between the germline ends. The CDR3 here is CASSQPRGKGGYTF. CDR3 coding DNA: TGTGCCAGCAGCCAGCCCAGGGGCAAGGGCGGCTACACCTTC.

This chain joins TRBV6-2 or TRBV6-3 and TRBJ2-1; TRBD2 matches 12 bases. This CDR3 comprises 17 residues. CDR1 and CDR2 (germline): MNHEY, SVGEGT. Losses at the gene ends were 2 bases for V and 3 bases for J; bases not matched to a gene: 5. CDR3 DNA sequence: TGTGCCAGCAGTTACAGGACTAGCGGGACCGTCTACAATGAGCAGTTCTTC. Its protein is CASSYRTSGTVYNEQFF.

The genes are TRBV29-1 and TRBJ2-7; the D gene is possibly TRBD2 (6 bases). The CDR3 spans 12 residues. Germline CDR1 and CDR2: SQVTM and ANQGSEA. Trimming pared 7 bases from V and 5 bases from J, leaving 15 bases between. The CDR3 nucleotides are TGCAGCGCCGAGTCGGGAGCAGACGAGCAGTACTTC. This sequence encodes CSAESGADEQYF.

Concerning this clonotype: This CDR3 fails to terminate in the conserved phenylalanine or tryptophan, so it likely reflects a read error. The V and J genes are TRBV19 and TRBJ2-3; D gene uncertain. Trimming shortened V by 0 bases and J by 3 bases, and 13 bases separated the two germline ends. The CDR3 spans 16 residues. Germline CDR1 and CDR2: LNHDA and SQIVND (reference sequence). The CDR3: CASSIDQEARTDTQYL. The CDR3, as DNA: TGTGCCAGTAGTATAGATCAAGAAGCGAGGACAGATACGCAGTATCTT.

This clonotype was counted only a few times. This rearrangement joins TRBV27 to TRBJ2-7, with D possibly being TRBD2 (5 bases). TRBJ2-1 matches the DNA end more closely, so the J call is doubtful. The CDR3 runs 16 residues. The germline gives CDR1 MNHEY, CDR2 SMNVEV (reference sequence). The CDR3 nucleotides are TGTGCCAGCAGTTTCGCGGCGGAGGCCCCCTACAATGAGCAGTTCTTC. This codes for CASSFAAEAPYNEQFF.

This clonotype was seen only a few times. The DNA for the CDR3 is TGTGCCAGCACTAGCGGGTTCCAAGATACGCAGTATTTT. Amino acids: CASTSGFQDTQYF. The chain couples TRBV6-1 to TRBJ2-3; 8 bases agree with TRBD2. This CDR3 has 13 residues. From germline, CDR1 is MNHNS and CDR2 SASEGT. V gave up 7 bases and J gave up 5 bases; unmatched junction bases: 5.